These 20 T cell receptor beta chains originate from one sample sequenced in a study of T-cell memory formation after mild COVID-19. TCRdb redid the calling of the 5' RACE reads with MiXCR, one entry per CDR3 protein. The repertoire has 150,000 to 200,000 distinct CDR3 sequences, roughly 12% of them found once; the top ten carry about 3.5%. The material sequenced was PBMCs or a T cell subset sorted from them (not recorded which). The receptors were sampled from a man between 18 and 29 years old who had mild COVID-19 (a few samples of this study predate the infection). Cell type and time point are not known.

The chain joins TRBV12-3 or TRBV12-4 to TRBJ2-3, with D maybe TRBD2 (5 bases). The length of the CDR3 is 15 residues. The V end was cut by 6 bases, the J end by 6 bases, with 19 bases between. The CDR3 here is CASRRIRASGDTQYF. Here the CDR3 DNA reads TGTGCCAGCAGGAGGATCCGGGCCTCGGGGGATACGCAGTATTTT.

This chain uses TRBV20-1 with TRBJ2-5, with 11 positions matching TRBD1. In germline, CDR1 is DFQATT, CDR2 SNEGSKA (reference sequence). Germline trimming cut 0 bases from V and 5 bases from J; bases unmatched to any gene: 5. The length of the CDR3 is 15 residues. The CDR3 DNA reads as TGCAGTGCTAGAGAAGGACAGGGGGCTTTGGAGACCCAGTACTTC. Amino acids: CSAREGQGALETQYF.

The CDR3 nucleotides read TGTGCCAGCAGTTACAAGGGACTAGCGGGGGGACAAGAGACCCAGTACTTC. Amino acid sequence: CASSYKGLAGGQETQYF. The genes are TRBV6-5 and TRBJ2-5; 15 nucleotides agree with TRBD2. CDR3 size: 17 residues. CDR1 is MNHEY, CDR2 SVGAGI, per germline. The junction had 3 bases not matched to a gene; V was cut back by 2 bases and J by 2 bases.

This clonotype has a handful of counts. The gene calls are TRBV6-2 or TRBV6-3 and TRBJ2-5; D uncertain. The CDR3 extends over 15 amino acids. Trimming took 2 bases from V and 9 from J, leaving 19 bases between them. Germline loops: CDR1 MNHEY, CDR2 SVGEGT. CDR3 in DNA: TGTGCCAGCAGTTACCCGGACGGCGGTGGTAGGGCCCAGTACTTC. Translated, it gives CASSYPDGGGRAQYF.

The CDR3 sequence is CASSFAGGLETQYF. DNA for the CDR3: TGTGCCAGCAGTTTCGCAGGGGGTTTGGAGACCCAGTACTTC. The J gene is TRBJ2-5, the V gene TRBV28; TRBD1 matches 7 bases. The CDR3 runs 14 residues. Unmatched junction bases numbered 6, after V lost 3 bases and J lost 5 bases. Germline CDR1 reads MDHEN; CDR2 reads SYDVKM.

The chain couples TRBV5-1 to TRBJ2-2; D is undetermined. Trimming removed 6 bases from V and 3 bases from J, with 6 bases in between. Germline assignment: CDR1 SGHRS and CDR2 YFSETQ. The CDR3 consists of 12 residues. The CDR3 coding sequence is TGCGCCAGCAAAATAGACACCGGGGAGCTGTTTTTT. As protein: CASKIDTGELFF.

There are a few counts of this clonotype. The V and J genes are TRBV10-3 and TRBJ1-2; weak D call: TRBD1 (5 bases). The CDR3 consists of 10 residues. Trimming cost V 8 bases and J 6 bases, with 7 bases left between them. Germline CDR1 reads ENHRY; CDR2 reads SYGVKD. The DNA for the CDR3 is TGTGCCATCCGGGGGGATGGCTACACCTTC. Its translation is CAIRGDGYTF.

The chain combines TRBV6-1 with TRBJ1-1; D remains ambiguous. With 5 bases removed from V and 1 base from J, the gap between germline ends came to 8 bases. The CDR3 loop spans 13 amino acids. Per the germline V gene, CDR1 is MNHNS and CDR2 is SASEGT. Written as DNA, the CDR3 is TGTGCCAGCAGTAGAGAAGAGAACACTGAAGCTTTCTTT. Protein product: CASSREENTEAFF.

The sample holds many counts of this clonotype. V and J are TRBV7-8 and TRBJ2-3, with TRBD2 as a possible D gene (5 bases). Trimming removed 4 bases at V and 7 bases at J, with 12 bases between. CDR3 length: 13 amino acids. Germline values: CDR1 SGHVS, CDR2 FQNEAQ. CDR3 bases: TGTGCCAGCAGCTGGCAAGACGGGAATACGCAGTATTTT. Protein: CASSWQDGNTQYF. The full variable domain, completed using reference TRBV7-8 and TRBJ2-3, is GAGVSQSPRYKVAKRGQDVALRCDPISGHVSLFWYQQALGQGPEFLTYFQNEAQLDKSGLPSDRFFAERPEGSVSTLKIQRTQQEDSAVYLCASSWQDGNTQYFGPGTRLTVL.

This clonotype turned up a few times. CDR3 protein: CASTRYLTDTQYF. In DNA form, the CDR3 reads TGTGCCAGCACCAGATATCTCACAGATACGCAGTATTTT. This chain connects TRBV12-3 or TRBV12-4 to TRBJ2-3; no clear D. The germline V and J ends were trimmed by 7 bases and 2 bases, with 10 bases remaining between them. The CDR3 covers 13 residues.

This clonotype has a handful of counts. This may stem from a read error, because a much larger clone lies one nucleotide away. The chain links TRBV12-3 or TRBV12-4 to TRBJ2-5, with D maybe TRBD1 (5 bases). The CDR3 runs to 13 residues. The V gene lost 6 bases and the J gene lost 1 base, with 9 bases spanning the gap. In nucleotides, the CDR3 is TGTGCCAGCAGCAGACAGACCCAAGAGACCCAGTACTTC. This codes for CASSRQTQETQYF.

A few counts support this clonotype. V is TRBV4-3 and J is TRBJ2-5; D gene unclear. Trimming took 1 base from V and 5 from J, leaving 11 bases between them. The CDR3 totals 14 residues. Germline loops: CDR1 LGHNA, CDR2 YSLEER. The CDR3 reads CASSQAYLGETQYF. In DNA form, the CDR3 reads TGCGCCAGCAGCCAAGCGTATTTGGGGGAGACCCAGTACTTC.

The chain uses TRBV6-5 and TRBJ1-2, with 11 positions matching TRBD1. The CDR3 spans 16 residues. J lost 0 bases, V lost 0 bases, and 0 bases had no gene match. The germline gives CDR1 MNHEY, CDR2 SVGAGI. The CDR3 nucleotides are TGTGCCAGCAGTTACTCGGGACAGGGGGCTAACTATGGCTACACCTTC. Translating it yields CASSYSGQGANYGYTF.

This clonotype was counted between two and nine times. The rearrangement links TRBV6-6 to TRBJ2-5; a possible D gene is TRBD2 (6 bases). V lost 6 bases and J 0 bases, leaving 11 bases between the germline ends. CDR3 length: 14 amino acids. The germline gives CDR1 MNHNY, CDR2 SVGAGI (reference sequence). CDR3: CASSRGAYQETQYF. CDR3 nucleotide sequence: TGTGCCAGCAGCCGCGGGGCGTACCAAGAGACCCAGTACTTC.

The rearrangement uses TRBV20-1 and TRBJ1-2; D is possibly TRBD1 (6 bases). The germline gives CDR1 DFQATT, CDR2 SNEGSKA (reference sequence). This CDR3 spans 13 amino acids. V was pared by 6 bases and J by 8 bases, with 19 bases between. The chain's CDR3 is CSAVQLDRNGYTF. The CDR3 coding sequence is TGCAGTGCCGTCCAGCTCGACAGGAACGGCTACACCTTC.

This clonotype was detected a few times. V gene TRBV21-1 combines with J gene TRBJ2-3; TRBD1 is the table's D call and was not checked against the DNA. TRBV21-1 is shown as a pseudogene. This CDR3 comprises 16 residues. The CDR3 protein is CASSQHQQGSTDTQYF. The CDR3 bases are TGTGCCAGCAGCCAACACCAGCAGGGATCCACAGATACGCAGTATTTT.

This clonotype occurred many times. For the CDR3, the DNA is TGTGCCATCAGGAAACTAGCGGGGGGGCCAGATGAGCAGTTCTTC. Translated, it gives CAIRKLAGGPDEQFF. V gene TRBV10-3 combines with J gene TRBJ2-1; 13 bases map to TRBD2. V shed 6 bases and J 8 bases; nucleotides not matched to a gene: 7. The CDR3 loop spans 15 amino acids. Germline CDR1 is ENHRY and CDR2 is SYGVKD.

This clonotype was counted between two and nine times. CDR3 in DNA: TGTGCCAGCAGCCGGGACAGGCACTACGAGCAGTACTTC. It codes for CASSRDRHYEQYF. The gene calls are TRBV11-2 and TRBJ2-7; the match to TRBD1 covers 8 bases. Trimming took 5 bases from V and 3 from J; bases not matched to a gene: 3. This CDR3 spans 13 amino acids. Germline CDR1 reads SGHAT; CDR2 reads FQNNGV.

The V call is TRBV20-1, the J call TRBJ1-5, with 8 bases aligning to TRBD1. Germline CDR1 is DFQATT and CDR2 is SNEGSKA (reference sequence). The V and J ends lost 4 bases and 7 bases, in that order; junction bases with no gene match: 9. This CDR3 has 14 amino acids. The CDR3 region has the DNA TGCAGTGCTACCAACCCCCAGGGGGCGCAGCCCCAGCATTTT. This encodes CSATNPQGAQPQHF.

This rearrangement joins TRBV18 to TRBJ2-4; D call uncertain. The CDR3 covers 16 residues. Germline V gene sequence: CDR1 KGHSH, CDR2 LQKENI. The V end was cut by 4 bases, the J end by 0 bases, with 13 bases between. CDR3 DNA sequence: TGTGCCAGCTCACGATCGGCAGCTTCAGCCAAAAACATTCAGTACTTC. This encodes CASSRSAASAKNIQYF.